The 11 T cell receptor delta chains below come from one sample, sequenced in a study of Vδ1+ human thymocytes. Study-wide results and caveats: Thymic TRG and TRD repertoires appeared highly polyclonal.

Their specific antigens are unknown. Extracted RNA was reverse transcribed into cDNA. CDR3 amplicons came from multiplex PCR with pooled V-gene forward and constant-region reverse primers. TCRdb repeated clone calling on the multiplex PCR reads with CATT. The repertoire consists of 70,000 to 90,000 delta-chain clones, with around 34% occurring once and the leading ten covering around 0.3%. Sequencing input: Vdelta1+ gamma-delta thymocytes from the thymus. The subset was: FACS-sorted CD3+ TCRalphabeta- TCRVdelta1+ TCRVdelta2- thymocytes. The receptor set was obtained from a boy younger than two who had congenital heart surgery.

About this clone itself: The same CDR3 also results from other DNA sequences found in this sample. The chain joins TRDV1 to TRDJ1; 12 bases match TRDD3. Germline CDR1 TSWWSYY, CDR2 QGS. V shed 4 bases and J 6 bases; nucleotides not matched to a gene: 24. CDR3 size: 21 residues. The CDR3 nucleotides are TGTGCTCTTGGGGTCACCATAGGGATGTTTCCCGTACTGGGGGATACCCATAAACTCATCTTT. This gives the protein CALGVTIGMFPVLGDTHKLIF.

This clone was counted a few times. The chain couples TRDV1 to TRDJ1, with 12 bases identical to TRDD3. V dropped 0 bases and J dropped 1; count of bases not matched to a gene: 9. CDR1 and CDR2 from the germline V gene are TSWWSYY and QGS. The CDR3 has 19 amino acids. The CDR3 reads CALGELFLSWGIRTDKLIF. DNA for the CDR3: TGTGCTCTTGGGGAACTCTTCTTATCCTGGGGGATACGCACCGATAAACTCATCTTT.

A few counts support this clone. The chain employs TRDV1 and TRDJ1, with 9 bases fitting TRDD3. CDR3 size: 22 residues. The V and J ends lost 0 bases and 8 bases, in that order; junction bases with no gene match: 28. The germline V gene has CDR1 TSWWSYY and CDR2 QGS. For the CDR3, the DNA is TGTGCTCTTGGGGAACTAGTTGGGGGCCCCTACGGCCTGGGGGATTTGTCCAAGAAACTCATCTTT. This encodes CALGELVGGPYGLGDLSKKLIF.

The genes are TRDV1 and TRDJ1, with D perhaps matching TRDD3 (6 bases). Germline CDR1 is TSWWSYY and CDR2 is QGS. The CDR3 spans 21 residues. V shed 1 base and J shed 1 base, with 28 bases lying between them. The CDR3, as DNA: TGTGCTCTTGGGGAACCCACCGTCCTGGTCCTGGGGTCTAGAAGCACCGATAAACTCATCTTT. This translates into CALGEPTVLVLGSRSTDKLIF.

This clone turned up a few times. The chain joins TRDV1 to TRDJ1; weak D call: TRDD3 (6 bases). CDR3 size: 18 residues. Trimming removed 1 base at V and 4 bases at J, with 22 bases between. CDR1 and CDR2 (germline): TSWWSYY, QGS. Here the CDR3 reads CALGEPTTGWGFFDKLIF. In DNA form, the CDR3 reads TGTGCTCTTGGGGAACCAACTACCGGCTGGGGCTTCTTCGATAAACTCATCTTT.

V usage is TRDV1 and J usage is TRDJ1, with a tentative D call TRDD3 (10 bases). V was trimmed by 4 bases and J by 2 bases, leaving 32 bases between them. CDR1 and CDR2 (germline): TSWWSYY, QGS. This CDR3 comprises 21 residues. The DNA for the CDR3 is TGTGCTCTTGGGGGCCCCGACCTTCCTACGATGGGGGATACTGGAACCGATAAACTCATCTTT. It is translated as CALGGPDLPTMGDTGTDKLIF.

In this sample, this clone turned up a few times. The rearrangement links TRDV1 to TRDJ1, with 12 bases matching TRDD3. V lost 1 base and J lost 3; bases outside the gene matches: 18. Germline values: CDR1 TSWWSYY, CDR2 QGS. The CDR3 extends over 21 amino acids. CDR3 region: CALGEPQLPTLGDTLPDKLIF. The DNA of the CDR3 is TGTGCTCTTGGGGAACCCCAACTTCCTACACTGGGGGATACTCTTCCCGATAAACTCATCTTT.

This chain joins TRDV1 and TRDJ1, with 7 bases fitting TRDD3. The CDR3 is 18 residues long. J was trimmed by 4 bases and V by 7 bases; bases with no gene match: 21. Germline values: CDR1 TSWWSYY, CDR2 QGS. The CDR3 nucleotides read TGTGCTCTTGCGATCACCCAAATAACCCTCGCTGGGGGCGATAAACTCATCTTT. This encodes CALAITQITLAGGDKLIF.

There are a few counts of this clone. This chain joins TRDV1 and TRDJ1, with 10 bases identical to TRDD3. With 3 bases clipped from V and 4 bases from J, the junction kept 26 bases outside the gene matches. Germline loops: CDR1 TSWWSYY, CDR2 QGS. The CDR3 length is 22 residues. The CDR3 sequence: CALGDRLPSTRGIRALIDKLIF. DNA of the CDR3: TGTGCTCTTGGGGATAGACTTCCTAGCACCAGGGGGATACGGGCCCTAATCGATAAACTCATCTTT.

The chain links TRDV1 to TRDJ1, with unresolved D. Germline CDR1 is TSWWSYY and CDR2 is QGS. With 4 bases removed from V and 0 bases from J, the gap between germline ends came to 18 bases. CDR3 size: 17 residues. Written as DNA, the CDR3 is TGTGCTCTTGGGGGGCGGGAGGGACGCCAGTACACCGATAAACTCATCTTT. It codes for CALGGREGRQYTDKLIF.

There are a few counts of this clone. The chain combines TRDV1 with TRDJ1; D possibly uses TRDD2 or TRDD3 (5 bases each). Germline V gene lookup returns CDR1 TSWWSYY and CDR2 QGS. This CDR3 has 20 residues. Trimming left V 2 bases short and J 1 base short, with 26 bases between. The CDR3 protein is CALGETLSPTGVGTTDKLIF. The DNA of the CDR3 is TGTGCTCTTGGGGAAACCCTTTCCCCTACCGGGGTGGGGACCACCGATAAACTCATCTTT.